Below, 17 T cell receptor beta chains from the same sample are listed, as sequenced in a study of blood T cell repertoires in COVID-19. Method: immunoSEQ multiplex PCR; TCRdb's copy keeps in-frame clones and lacks some. Of about 100,000 clones in the sample, approximately 90% were seen once. The specimen sequenced was peripheral blood. The receptors come from a middle-aged man with active or convalescent COVID-19.

The chain uses TRBV7-2 and TRBJ1-2; 9 bases map to TRBD1. The CDR3 runs 13 residues. V shed 4 bases and J 7 bases; nucleotides not matched to a gene: 4. Germline V gene sequence: CDR1 SGHTA, CDR2 FQGNSA. CDR3 sequence: CASSWDRDSGYTF. The DNA of the CDR3 is TGTGCCAGCAGCTGGGACAGGGATTCTGGCTACACCTTC.

V gene TRBV15 combines with J gene TRBJ2-7; 11 bases line up with TRBD2. The CDR3 length is 18 residues. Germline CDR1 and CDR2: LNHNV and YYDKDF (reference sequence). Unmatched junction bases numbered 10, after V lost 0 bases and J lost 3 bases. The CDR3 coding sequence is TGTGCCACCAGCAGAGATCGGCTAGCGGGAGGTCAAGGCTACGAGCAGTACTTC. Residues: CATSRDRLAGGQGYEQYF.

The chain combines TRBV19 with TRBJ1-5; 7 nucleotides match TRBD1. Trimming cost V 8 bases and J 4 bases; bases outside gene matches: 11. Per germline, CDR1 LNHDA and CDR2 SQIVND (reference sequence). The CDR3 has 15 amino acids. The CDR3 coding sequence is TGTGCCAGTGACCGTGGGACAGCACCGAATCAGCCCCAGCATTTT. Protein sequence: CASDRGTAPNQPQHF.

V gene TRBV5-4 combines with J gene TRBJ2-1, with 10 bases lining up with TRBD2. The germline V gene encodes CDR1 SGHNT and CDR2 YYREEE (reference sequence). The V segment lost 3 bases and the J segment 9 bases; nucleotides outside the gene matches: 9. There are 15 residues in the CDR3. CDR3 region: CASSSPSGSWVEQFF. CDR3 nucleotides: TGTGCCAGCAGCTCGCCTAGCGGGAGTTGGGTTGAGCAGTTCTTC.

This clone came up once. This chain uses TRBV6-5 with TRBJ2-7; 10 bases are shared with TRBD2. Looked up from germline, CDR1 is MNHEY and CDR2 is SVGAGI. The CDR3 has 14 amino acids. Trimming cost V 7 bases and J 1 base; bases outside gene matches: 4. CDR3 sequence reads: CASKREGHSYEQYF. In DNA form, the CDR3 reads TGTGCCAGCAAGCGGGAGGGCCATTCCTACGAGCAGTACTTC.

The chain links TRBV7-8 to TRBJ1-3; TRBD1 might be the D (5 bases). Trimming stripped 5 bases from V and 4 bases from J, with 15 bases between. From germline, CDR1 is SGHVS and CDR2 FQNEAQ. CDR3 size: 15 residues. CDR3: CASSGGLGAGNTIYF. CDR3 DNA: TGTGCCAGCAGCGGGGGGTTAGGGGCAGGAAACACCATATATTTT. The complete variable domain, with remaining parts taken from reference TRBV7-8 and TRBJ1-3, reads GAGVSQSPRYKVAKRGQDVALRCDPISGHVSLFWYQQALGQGPEFLTYFQNEAQLDKSGLPSDRFFAERPEGSVSTLKIQRTQQEDSAVYLCASSGGLGAGNTIYFGEGSWLTVV.

The chain recombines TRBV30 with TRBJ1-1; D is ambiguous. Trimming stripped 3 bases from V and 7 bases from J, with 15 bases between. Germline V gene lookup returns CDR1 GTSNPN and CDR2 SVGIG (reference sequence). The CDR3 loop spans 13 amino acids. The CDR3: CAWSLFPGDEAFF. The CDR3 nucleotides read TGTGCCTGGAGCCTGTTTCCCGGAGATGAAGCTTTCTTT.

This clone has a single count. This sequence joins TRBV7-9 and TRBJ1-2, with a tentative D call TRBD1 (5 bases). The CDR3 covers 15 residues. CDR1 is SEHNR, CDR2 FQNEAQ, per germline (reference sequence). Between the trimmed V and J ends, which lost 1 base and 0 bases, there was a span of 9 bases. CDR3 loop: CASSLGDFPNYGYTF. The CDR3, as DNA: TGTGCCAGCAGCTTAGGGGACTTTCCTAACTATGGCTACACCTTC. The full variable domain, rest sourced from reference TRBV7-9 and TRBJ1-2, is DTGVSQNPRHKITKRGQNVTFRCDPISEHNRLYWYRQTLGQGPEFLTYFQNEAQLEKSRLLSDRFSAERPKGSFSTLEIQRTEQGDSAMYLCASSLGDFPNYGYTFGSGTRLTVV.

DNA of the CDR3: TGTGCCAGCCTAACCCTAGCGGTAGGGGCGAATACGCAGTATTTT. Protein product: CASLTLAVGANTQYF. J is TRBJ2-3 and V is TRBV13, with 7 bases fitting TRBD2. In germline, CDR1 is PRHDT, CDR2 FYEKMQ (reference sequence). This CDR3 has 15 residues. The V and J ends lost 8 bases and 7 bases, in that order; junction bases with no gene match: 15.

The chain is built from TRBV6-5 and TRBJ2-7; D is ambiguous. The CDR3 totals 15 residues. Germline CDR1 and CDR2: MNHEY and SVGAGI. The V gene lost 0 bases and the J gene lost 1 base, with 10 bases spanning the gap. The CDR3 reads CASSYSLRVSYEQYF. The CDR3 DNA is TGTGCCAGCAGTTACTCACTCCGGGTTTCCTACGAGCAGTACTTC.

V gene TRBV23-1 combines with J gene TRBJ2-1; D might be TRBD1 (5 bases). TRBV23-1 is given ORF status, its function remaining uncertain. This CDR3 spans 16 amino acids. The V gene lost 4 bases and the J gene lost 0 bases, with 13 bases spanning the gap. CDR3 protein: CASSRHDRNSYNEQFF. In DNA, the CDR3 is TGCGCCAGCAGTCGCCATGACAGAAACTCCTACAATGAGCAGTTCTTC.

This chain connects TRBV14 to TRBJ2-5, with TRBD2 identical over 7 bases. Germline V CDR1 and CDR2: SGHDN, FVKESK. The V and J ends lost 4 bases and 4 bases, in that order; junction bases with no gene match: 3. The length of the CDR3 is 13 residues. The CDR3 DNA reads as TGTGCCAGCAGCCCCGGACTAGGAGAGACCCAGTACTTC. Protein: CASSPGLGETQYF.

The V call is TRBV19, the J call TRBJ2-4; D perhaps matches TRBD1 (6 bases). Trimming stripped 4 bases from V and 0 bases from J, with 13 bases between. The CDR3 has 16 amino acids. The germline gives CDR1 LNHDA, CDR2 SQIVND (reference sequence). The CDR3 DNA is TGTGCCAGTAGTACCCGGGACACGGTAGCCAAAAACATTCAGTACTTC. Encoded protein: CASSTRDTVAKNIQYF.

The chain combines TRBV7-8 with TRBJ1-1; 9 nucleotides agree with TRBD1. Trimming took 5 bases from V and 4 from J; bases not matched to a gene: 11. In germline, CDR1 is SGHVS, CDR2 FQNEAQ. This CDR3 has 16 amino acids. The CDR3 DNA follows: TGTGCCAGCAGCCTAGACCGGGACAGGGTGGGCACTGAAGCTTTCTTT. Translating gives CASSLDRDRVGTEAFF.

The J gene is TRBJ2-7, the V gene TRBV27, with D perhaps matching TRBD2 (6 bases). There are 15 residues in the CDR3. Germline loops: CDR1 MNHEY, CDR2 SMNVEV (reference sequence). V was cut by 5 bases and J by 5 bases, with 19 bases left in between. The CDR3 region has the DNA TGTGCCAGCAGTCCCACGGAGGGACTCTCGGACGAGCAGTACTTC. This encodes CASSPTEGLSDEQYF.

CDR3 bases: TGTGCCAGCAACTTCGGGGGGACCAAAAACATTCAGTACTTC. Protein: CASNFGGTKNIQYF. The rearrangement links TRBV6-5 to TRBJ2-4; 7 bases line up with TRBD2. V trimming: 7 bases; J trimming: 2 bases; junction bases outside the gene matches: 5. This CDR3 region has 14 residues. Germline assignment: CDR1 MNHEY and CDR2 SVGAGI.

The chain recombines TRBV6-5 with TRBJ2-1, with 8 bases matching TRBD1. CDR1 is MNHEY and CDR2 is SVGAGI in the germline V gene. CDR3 length equals 16 residues. Losses at the gene ends were 4 bases for V and 3 bases for J; bases not matched to a gene: 8. The CDR3 is CASSWLGGQGYNEQFF. CDR3 coding DNA: TGTGCCAGCAGTTGGTTGGGCGGACAGGGCTACAATGAGCAGTTCTTC.